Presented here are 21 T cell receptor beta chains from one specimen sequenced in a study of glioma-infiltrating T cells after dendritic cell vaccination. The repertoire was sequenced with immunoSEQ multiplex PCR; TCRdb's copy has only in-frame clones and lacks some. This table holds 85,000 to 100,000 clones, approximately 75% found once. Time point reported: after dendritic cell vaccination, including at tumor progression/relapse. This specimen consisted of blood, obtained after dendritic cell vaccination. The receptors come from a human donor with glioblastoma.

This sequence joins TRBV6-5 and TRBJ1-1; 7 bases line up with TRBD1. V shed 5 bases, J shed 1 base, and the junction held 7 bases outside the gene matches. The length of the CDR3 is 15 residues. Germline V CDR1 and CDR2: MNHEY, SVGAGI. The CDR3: CASSIHRGGNTEAFF. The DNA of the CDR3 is TGTGCCAGCAGTATCCACAGGGGCGGGAACACTGAAGCTTTCTTT.

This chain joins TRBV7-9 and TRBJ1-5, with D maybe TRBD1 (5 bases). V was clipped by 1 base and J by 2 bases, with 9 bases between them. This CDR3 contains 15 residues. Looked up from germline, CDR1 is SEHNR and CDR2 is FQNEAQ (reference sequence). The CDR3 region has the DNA TGTGCCAGCAGCTTAGAGGGGTACGGCAATCAGCCCCAGCATTTT. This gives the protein CASSLEGYGNQPQHF. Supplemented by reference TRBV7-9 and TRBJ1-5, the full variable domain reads DTGVSQNPRHKITKRGQNVTFRCDPISEHNRLYWYRQTLGQGPEFLTYFQNEAQLEKSRLLSDRFSAERPKGSFSTLEIQRTEQGDSAMYLCASSLEGYGNQPQHFGDGTRLSIL.

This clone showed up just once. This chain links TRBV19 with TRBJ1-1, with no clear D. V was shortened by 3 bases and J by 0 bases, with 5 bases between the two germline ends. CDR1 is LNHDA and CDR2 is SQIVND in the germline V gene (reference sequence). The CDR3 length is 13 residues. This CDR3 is CASSIILNTEAFF. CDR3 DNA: TGTGCCAGTAGTATCATCCTGAACACTGAAGCTTTCTTT. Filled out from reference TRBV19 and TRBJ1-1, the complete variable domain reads DGGITQSPKYLFRKEGQNVTLSCEQNLNHDAMYWYRQDPGQGLRLIYYSQIVNDFQKGDIAEGYSVSREKKESFPLTVTSAQKNPTAFYLCASSIILNTEAFFGQGTRLTVV.

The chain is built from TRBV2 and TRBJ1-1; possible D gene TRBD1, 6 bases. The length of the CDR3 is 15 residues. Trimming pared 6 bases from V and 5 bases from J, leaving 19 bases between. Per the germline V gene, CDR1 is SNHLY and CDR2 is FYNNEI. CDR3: CASSVLQGFETEAFF. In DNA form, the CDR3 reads TGTGCCAGCAGCGTTTTACAGGGCTTTGAGACTGAAGCTTTCTTT.

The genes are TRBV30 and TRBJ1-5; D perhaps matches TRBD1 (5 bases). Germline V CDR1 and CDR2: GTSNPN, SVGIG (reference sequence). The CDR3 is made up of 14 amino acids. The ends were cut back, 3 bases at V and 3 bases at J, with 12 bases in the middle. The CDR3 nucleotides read TGTGCCTGGAGCGACAAAGGGGACAATCAGCCCCAGCATTTT. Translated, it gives CAWSDKGDNQPQHF.

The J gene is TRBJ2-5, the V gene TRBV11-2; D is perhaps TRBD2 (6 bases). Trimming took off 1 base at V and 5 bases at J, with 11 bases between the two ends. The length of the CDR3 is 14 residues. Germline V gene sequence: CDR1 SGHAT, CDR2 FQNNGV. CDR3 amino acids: CASSLGSSVETQYF. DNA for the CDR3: TGTGCCAGCAGCTTAGGTTCTAGCGTTGAGACCCAGTACTTC.

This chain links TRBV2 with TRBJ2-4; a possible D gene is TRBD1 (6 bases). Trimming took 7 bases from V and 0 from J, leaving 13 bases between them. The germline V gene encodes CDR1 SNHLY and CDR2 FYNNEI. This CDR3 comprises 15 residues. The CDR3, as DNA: TGTGCCAGCACGCAGACAGGTTTAGCCAAAAACATTCAGTACTTC. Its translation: CASTQTGLAKNIQYF.

CDR3 bases: TGTGCCAGTAGTATGGGGCAGGGGTATCCAAAACTGTTTTTT. Amino acid sequence: CASSMGQGYPKLFF. The J gene is TRBJ1-4, the V gene TRBV19; possible D gene TRBD1, 6 bases. V gave up 3 bases and J gave up 10 bases, with 15 bases separating them. The CDR3 contains 14 residues. Germline CDR1 LNHDA, CDR2 SQIVND (reference sequence).

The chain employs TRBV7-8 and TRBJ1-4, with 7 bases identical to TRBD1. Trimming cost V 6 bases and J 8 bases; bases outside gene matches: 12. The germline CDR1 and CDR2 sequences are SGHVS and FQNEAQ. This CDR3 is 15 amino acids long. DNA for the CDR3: TGTGCCAGCAGGATAGGGGGCAGTGTAATAGAAAAACTGTTTTTT. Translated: CASRIGGSVIEKLFF. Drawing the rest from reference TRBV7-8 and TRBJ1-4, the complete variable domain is GAGVSQSPRYKVAKRGQDVALRCDPISGHVSLFWYQQALGQGPEFLTYFQNEAQLDKSGLPSDRFFAERPEGSVSTLKIQRTQQEDSAVYLCASRIGGSVIEKLFFGSGTQLSVL.

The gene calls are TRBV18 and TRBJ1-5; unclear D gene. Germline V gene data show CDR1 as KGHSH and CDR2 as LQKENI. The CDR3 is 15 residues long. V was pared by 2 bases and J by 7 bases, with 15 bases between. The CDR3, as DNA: TGTGCCAGCTCACCAGGGTACGGGTCGGAGCAGCCCCAGCATTTT. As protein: CASSPGYGSEQPQHF.

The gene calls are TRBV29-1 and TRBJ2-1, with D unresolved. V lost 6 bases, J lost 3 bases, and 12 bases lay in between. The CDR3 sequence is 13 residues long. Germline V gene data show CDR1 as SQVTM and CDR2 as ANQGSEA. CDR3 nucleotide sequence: TGCAGCGTCGCATTTGATAGCTACAATGAGCAGTTCTTC. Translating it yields CSVAFDSYNEQFF.

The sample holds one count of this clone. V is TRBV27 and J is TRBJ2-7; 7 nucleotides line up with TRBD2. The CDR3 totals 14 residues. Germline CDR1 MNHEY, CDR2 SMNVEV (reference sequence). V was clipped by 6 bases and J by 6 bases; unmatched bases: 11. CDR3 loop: CASSNKGLSTEQYV. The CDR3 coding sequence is TGTGCCAGCAGCAACAAGGGACTAAGCACCGAGCAGTACGTC.

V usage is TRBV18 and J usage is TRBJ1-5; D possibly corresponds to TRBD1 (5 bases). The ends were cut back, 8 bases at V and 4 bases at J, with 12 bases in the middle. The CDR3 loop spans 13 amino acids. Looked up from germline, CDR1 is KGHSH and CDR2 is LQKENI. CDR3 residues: CASTDSNNQPQHF. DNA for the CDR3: TGTGCCAGCACAGACAGTAATAATCAGCCCCAGCATTTT.

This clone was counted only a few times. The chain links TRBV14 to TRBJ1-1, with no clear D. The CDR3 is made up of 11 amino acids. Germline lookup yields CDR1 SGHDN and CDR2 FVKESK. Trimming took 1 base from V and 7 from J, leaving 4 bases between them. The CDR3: CASSQVNEAFF. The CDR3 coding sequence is TGTGCCAGCAGCCAAGTAAATGAAGCTTTCTTT.

Written as DNA, the CDR3 is TGTGCCAGCAGGTCGACGGGAGGCACCTACGAGCAGTACGTC. Its protein is CASRSTGGTYEQYV. This chain uses TRBV6-1 with TRBJ2-7, with 7 bases matching TRBD2. There are 14 residues in the CDR3. The J segment lost 2 bases and the V segment lost 6 bases, leaving 7 bases of the junction unmatched. Germline assignment: CDR1 MNHNS and CDR2 SASEGT.

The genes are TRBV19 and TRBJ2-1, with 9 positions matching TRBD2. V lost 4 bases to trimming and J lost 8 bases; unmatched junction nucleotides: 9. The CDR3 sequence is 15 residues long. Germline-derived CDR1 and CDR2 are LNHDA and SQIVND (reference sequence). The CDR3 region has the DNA TGTGCCAGTAGTAGGGCGGGGCGGGAGGGGTATGAGCAGTTCTTC. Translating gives CASSRAGREGYEQFF.

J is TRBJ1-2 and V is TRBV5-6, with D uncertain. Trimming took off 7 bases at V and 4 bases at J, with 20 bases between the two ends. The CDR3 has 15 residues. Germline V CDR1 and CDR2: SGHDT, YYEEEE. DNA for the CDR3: TGTGCCAGCTCCCCCTACGGTAGTGGAGTCTATGGCTACACCTTC. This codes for CASSPYGSGVYGYTF.

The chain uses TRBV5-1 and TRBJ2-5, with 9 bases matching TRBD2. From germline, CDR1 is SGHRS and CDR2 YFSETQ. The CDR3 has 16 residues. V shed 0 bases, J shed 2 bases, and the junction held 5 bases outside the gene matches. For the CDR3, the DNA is TGCGCCAGCAGCTTGGGGCATAGCGGGGGACAAGAGACCCAGTACTTC. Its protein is CASSLGHSGGQETQYF. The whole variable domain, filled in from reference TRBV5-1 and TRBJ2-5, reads KAGVTQTPRYLIKTRGQQVTLSCSPISGHRSVSWYQQTPGQGLQFLFEYFSETQRNKGNFPGRFSGRQFSNSRSEMNVSTLELGDSALYLCASSLGHSGGQETQYFGPGTRLLVL.

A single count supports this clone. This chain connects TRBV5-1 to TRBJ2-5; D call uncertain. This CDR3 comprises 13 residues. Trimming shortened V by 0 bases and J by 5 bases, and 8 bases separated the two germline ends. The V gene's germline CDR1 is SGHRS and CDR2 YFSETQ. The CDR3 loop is CASSLVSWETQYF. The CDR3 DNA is TGCGCCAGCAGCTTGGTAAGCTGGGAGACCCAGTACTTC.

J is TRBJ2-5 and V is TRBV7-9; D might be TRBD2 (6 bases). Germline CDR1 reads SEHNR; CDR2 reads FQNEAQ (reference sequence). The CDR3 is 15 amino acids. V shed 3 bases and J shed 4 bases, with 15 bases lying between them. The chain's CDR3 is CASSFPGKAGETQYF. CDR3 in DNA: TGTGCCAGCAGCTTCCCGGGAAAAGCGGGAGAGACCCAGTACTTC.

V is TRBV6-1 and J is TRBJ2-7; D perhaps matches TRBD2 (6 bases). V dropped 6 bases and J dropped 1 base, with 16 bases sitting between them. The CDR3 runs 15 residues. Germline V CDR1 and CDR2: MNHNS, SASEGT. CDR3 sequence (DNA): TGTGCCAGCAGCCCCGTAGGGCTAGCGTCCTACGAGCAGTACGTC. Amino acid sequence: CASSPVGLASYEQYV.